The 6 T cell receptor beta chains below come from one sample, sequenced in a study of T cell changes during pregnancy in multiple sclerosis. Data came from immunoSEQ multiplex PCR; TCRdb stores just in-frame clones and leaves some out. Among 95,000 to 100,000 clones listed, around 90% were seen once. The sample was peripheral blood, taken in the second trimester of pregnancy. These receptors originate from a female donor with multiple sclerosis, enrolled in a pregnancy study.

The chain is built from TRBV10-2 and TRBJ2-7; 9 bases map to TRBD2. This CDR3 is built from 16 residues. CDR1 is WSHSY and CDR2 is SAAADI in the germline V gene. Trimming removed 8 bases from V and 3 bases from J; junction bases left unmatched: 14. The CDR3 sequence is CASRSSGKAGRYEQYF. The CDR3, as DNA: TGCGCCAGCCGGTCTAGCGGGAAAGCCGGGCGCTACGAGCAGTACTTC.

This clone showed up just a few times. The chain couples TRBV6-5 to TRBJ1-1; D ambiguous. Trimming shortened V by 8 bases and J by 0 bases, and 10 bases separated the two germline ends. Germline assignment: CDR1 MNHEY and CDR2 SVGAGI. The CDR3 sequence is 13 residues long. CDR3 in DNA: TGTGCCAGCCACGGGAGAATGAACACTGAAGCTTTCTTT. This encodes CASHGRMNTEAFF.

The rearrangement joins TRBV9 to TRBJ2-1; D might be TRBD2 (6 bases). The germline V and J ends were trimmed by 4 bases and 8 bases, with 22 bases remaining between them. The CDR3 covers 16 residues. Germline V gene lookup returns CDR1 SGDLS and CDR2 YYNGEE. CDR3: CASSTRSTGGLDEQFF. CDR3 in DNA: TGTGCCAGCAGCACCAGATCTACTGGGGGGTTAGATGAGCAGTTCTTC.

V and J are TRBV7-8 and TRBJ2-1; TRBD2 aligns across 7 bases. This CDR3 is built from 15 residues. In germline, CDR1 is SGHVS, CDR2 FQNEAQ. J lost 5 bases, V lost 5 bases, and 9 bases had no gene match. CDR3 in DNA: TGTGCCAGCAGCGCCCTGGGGACTATCAACAATGAGCAGTTCTTC. Translating it yields CASSALGTINNEQFF.

V is TRBV7-9 and J is TRBJ2-5, with a tentative D call TRBD1 (6 bases). The CDR3 has 15 amino acids. Germline V gene lookup returns CDR1 SEHNR and CDR2 FQNEAQ (reference sequence). Deletions cut 4 bases from V and 5 bases from J, with 17 bases between. The CDR3 DNA reads as TGTGCCAGCAGCTCGAGGACAGTGAGAATGGAGACCCAGTACTTC. Amino acid sequence: CASSSRTVRMETQYF.

This chain connects TRBV5-6 to TRBJ2-7; 8 nucleotides align to TRBD2. Germline V gives CDR1 SGHDT, CDR2 YYEEEE. This CDR3 spans 18 amino acids. The J segment lost 3 bases and the V segment lost 4 bases, leaving 18 bases of the junction unmatched. CDR3 region: CASSGGSRRSGSLYEQYF. DNA for the CDR3: TGTGCCAGCAGCGGCGGTAGTCGGAGGAGCGGGAGTCTCTACGAGCAGTACTTC. The whole variable domain, filled in from reference TRBV5-6 and TRBJ2-7, reads DAGVTQSPTHLIKTRGQQVTLRCSPKSGHDTVSWYQQALGQGPQFIFQYYEEEERQRGNFPDRFSGHQFPNYSSELNVNALLLGDSALYLCASSGGSRRSGSLYEQYFGPGTRLTVT.